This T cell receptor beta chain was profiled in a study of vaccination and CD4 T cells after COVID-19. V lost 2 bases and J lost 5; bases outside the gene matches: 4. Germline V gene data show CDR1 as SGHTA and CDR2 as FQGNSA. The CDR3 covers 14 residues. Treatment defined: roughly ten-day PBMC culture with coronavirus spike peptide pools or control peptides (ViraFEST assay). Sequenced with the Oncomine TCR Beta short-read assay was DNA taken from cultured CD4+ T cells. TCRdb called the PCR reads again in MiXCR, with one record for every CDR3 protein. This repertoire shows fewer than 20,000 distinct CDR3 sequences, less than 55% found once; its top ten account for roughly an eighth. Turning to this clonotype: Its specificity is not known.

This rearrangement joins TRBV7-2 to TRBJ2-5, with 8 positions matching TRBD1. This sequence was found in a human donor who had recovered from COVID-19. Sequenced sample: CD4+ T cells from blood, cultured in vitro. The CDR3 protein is CASSLPTGVETQYF. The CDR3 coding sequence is TGTGCCAGCAGCTTACCGACAGGGGTGGAGACCCAGTACTTC. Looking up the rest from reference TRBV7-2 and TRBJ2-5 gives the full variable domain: GAGVSQSPSNKVTEKGKDVELRCDPISGHTALYWYRQSLGQGLEFLIYFQGNSAPDKSGLPSDRFSAERTGGSVSTLTIQRTQQEDSAVYLCASSLPTGVETQYFGPGTRLLVL.